This T cell receptor beta chain was found in a study of neurological immune-mediated disorders. By 5'RACE with 10-nucleotide random UMIs, the cDNA was made. Per sequencing run, 15-18 subjects together gave over 170 million TCR-beta sequences. TCRdb analysed the 5' RACE reads with MiXCR anew, one entry per CDR3 protein. The sample has about 53,000 distinct CDR3 sequences; over 15% are singletons. This clonotype has a count of ten or more. V lost 3 bases, J lost 0 bases, and 3 bases lay in between. The V gene's germline CDR1 is DFQATT and CDR2 SNEGSKA (reference sequence). CDR3 size: 11 residues. V and J are TRBV20-1 and TRBJ2-7; D uncertain. The sample was PBMCs. The source is a man between 60 and 75 years old in good health. The CDR3 loop reads CSASDSYEQYF. In DNA form, the CDR3 reads TGCAGTGCTAGCGACTCCTACGAGCAGTACTTC.